This TCR beta chain was sequenced for a study of Graves' ophthalmopathy and Graves' hyperthyroidism. At the level of the study: No progression to ophthalmopathy over 18 months defined stable hyperthyroidism.

From RNA, the CDR3 regions of TCR beta chains were amplified and sequenced. Following a first-round RT-PCR that used HTBI primers, a second-round multiplex PCR was carried out. TCRdb used MiXCR to reprocess the multiplex PCR reads, holding one entry per CDR3 protein. The sample records about 1.2 million distinct CDR3 sequences, approximately 35% being singletons. With regard to this clonotype: The antigen remains unidentified.

General observations from the study: Blood also held most thyroid clonotypes expanded above 0.001 frequency. The model predicted progression of ophthalmopathy with a sensitivity of roughly 70%, and its specificity was roughly 72%.

Germline values: CDR1 SNHLY, CDR2 FYNNEI. The germline V and J ends were trimmed by 5 bases and 5 bases, with 22 bases remaining between them. The CDR3 is 17 residues long. Specimen: peripheral blood or thyroid tissue (not recorded which). The TCR sequence derives from an adult man with Graves' hyperthyroidism. V usage is TRBV2 and J usage is TRBJ1-5; TRBD1 is a possible D gene (5 bases). DNA of the CDR3: TGTGCCAGCAGTTTATCAGGGATTGACATCCACCATCAGCCCCAGCATTTT. This codes for CASSLSGIDIHHQPQHF.